The source of this TCR beta chain is a study of blood T cells in healthy people across ages. Through a sample-barcoded 5' primer and a J-beta primer mix, a second PCR was run for about 7 to 12 cycles. Every single cDNA molecule received a tag from a template-switch adaptor with 12 random nucleotides. Any given sample supplied a minimum of 2.5 million CDR3-containing paired-end reads. TCRdb re-called the 5' RACE reads with MiXCR, one entry per CDR3 protein. The sample lists about 1,600,000 distinct CDR3 sequences, 42% seen once, with roughly 7.9% in the top ten. The people who gave samples were healthy Caucasians from Russia, aged roughly 6 to 95. The authors drew about 9.9 milliliters of peripheral blood from each donor. The CDR3 is made up of 15 amino acids. The germline V gene encodes CDR1 SNHLY and CDR2 FYNNEI. The V end lost 5 bases, the J end lost 5 bases, and 16 bases lay between the germline ends.

V and J are TRBV2 and TRBJ2-1; possibly TRBD2 for D (6 bases). The material sequenced was blood. The sequence was obtained from a woman aged 18-35 years in good health. The CDR3 loop is CASSPRSGAHNEQFF. The CDR3 bases are TGTGCCAGCAGTCCGCGTAGCGGAGCCCACAATGAGCAGTTCTTC.